This TCR beta chain was captured in a study of blood T cell repertoires in COVID-19. Study-wide context: Donors in the United States, Italy and Spain gave samples during acute or convalescent COVID-19. The cDNA or gDNA used as material had been derived from T cells, B-cell-depleted T cells, or PBMCs.

Per the authors' pipeline: Amplification from reference gene primers served as the basis for estimated nucleated cell counts. Generated by immunoSEQ multiplex PCR, the TCRdb table keeps only in-frame clones and is missing some. V and J calls plus clone size are reproduced from that table; the DNA served to infer D and trimming. The sample contains around 23,000 clones, roughly 74% of which appear only once. Recruited during active infection, patients (from Seattle) were subsequently followed longitudinally. Specimen: peripheral blood. The clonotype originates from a middle-aged man with COVID-19, enrolled during active disease.

The CDR3: CASSGGTGSYNEQFF. DNA of the CDR3: TGTGCCAGCAGCGGAGGCACCGGGTCCTACAATGAGCAGTTCTTC. The gene calls are TRBV7-2 and TRBJ2-1, with D perhaps matching TRBD2 (5 bases). Germline CDR1 SGHTA, CDR2 FQGNSA. V was pared by 5 bases and J by 1 base, with 12 bases between. This CDR3 region has 15 residues.